Below are 2 T cell receptor beta chains sequenced from a single sample in a study of shared clonotypes between healthy human individuals. Method: immunoSEQ multiplex PCR; TCRdb's copy keeps in-frame clones and lacks some. The table lists 470,000 or so clones, approximately 78% of them singletons. Sequenced: PBMCs. The receptor source for this set is a woman between 35 and 50 years old in good health. Some clones in this sample may be carry-over from other donors' samples.

The V gene is TRBV9, the J gene TRBJ2-3; D is unresolved. Germline V gene sequence: CDR1 SGDLS, CDR2 YYNGEE. The CDR3 length is 16 residues. Trimming took 0 bases from V and 3 from J, leaving 14 bases between them. CDR3 DNA sequence: TGTGCCAGCAGCGTAGGCCTTGCCCCGAGTACAGATACGCAGTATTTT. This codes for CASSVGLAPSTDTQYF.

The chain joins TRBV11-3 to TRBJ1-5, with TRBD1 matching 8 bases. With V trimmed by 5 bases and J by 5 bases, 5 bases remained unmatched. The germline CDR1 and CDR2 sequences are SGHNT and YENEEA. The CDR3 runs to 14 residues. CDR3: CASSATGGYQPQHF. The CDR3 bases are TGTGCCAGCAGCGCAACAGGGGGTTATCAGCCCCAGCATTTT.